This T cell receptor beta chain was recorded in a study of human T cells and chemical hapten exposure. Study results and limitations: Relative to control repertoires, expanded TCRs gave rise to significantly more large CDR3 similarity clusters.

Between the trimmed V and J ends, which lost 6 bases and 0 bases, there was a span of 15 bases. Germline CDR1 and CDR2: KGHSH and LQKENI. This CDR3 has 15 amino acids. To note about this clonotype: Its antigen is not known.

TCRdb fed the RACE reads into MiXCR, producing one record per CDR3 protein. Of 95,000 to 150,000 distinct CDR3 sequences listed, approximately 13% are singletons. This sample's time point: pre-sensitization, week 0. The treatment was: therapeutic diphenylcyclopropenone sensitization with weekly scalp DPC. This receptor was obtained from a woman younger than 35 with alopecia areata. Some clones in this sample may be carry-over from other donors' samples. This chain connects TRBV18 to TRBJ2-7; D gene uncertain. This specimen was whole blood, taken in connection with sensitization to the hapten diphenylcyclopropenone (DPC). The CDR3 spells CASSTLDVSSYEQYF. Here the CDR3 DNA reads TGTGCCAGCTCGACCCTGGACGTGAGCTCCTACGAGCAGTACTTC.